Below, one T cell receptor (beta chain) is given with its context. Only one count was recorded for this clone. This receptor's antigen is unknown. The record has no base qualities; no much larger clone is one base away. The germline V gene gives CDR1 as WSHSY and CDR2 as SAAADI. Trimming at the junction amounts to 4 bases on V and 0 bases on J, and the germline ends lie 7 bases apart. The CDR3 holds 14 amino acids from the cysteine to the phenylalanine. The sequence is cut down to CDR3 DNA, 42 bases in frame from base 1. This sample stems from a study of blood T cell repertoires in COVID-19 (dated by TCRdb to 2020 to 2021). Regarding the complete study: The collaborator samples originated in the United States, Italy and Spain and spanned the acute and convalescent phases of COVID-19. Samples were obtained from the ongoing ImmuneRACE study (first 160 participants) and from about 1,300 subjects provided by 6 global collaborators. The repertoires were made available in a free public database intended to serve as a resource for research on the immune response to SARS-CoV-2. The dataset comprised deeply sampled blood TCRbeta repertoires from subjects exposed to, actively infected with, or recovered from COVID-19. A de-identified subject ID, COVID-19 status, age in years and sex were almost always included in the sample metadata. The material from the prospective study consisted of cDNA or gDNA derived from T cells, B-cell-depleted T cells, or PBMCs. HLA class I and class II types, where available, came from metadata supplied by the sample provider rather than from assay-based typing. Broader findings and caveats from the paper: How much clinical and demographic metadata was included differed by source and by participant, and the metadata was provided uncurated.

TCRbeta CDR3 regions were amplified from genomic DNA by means of the immunoSEQ Assay, a bias-controlled multiplex PCR. Per the original workflow: The number of nucleated cells in each sample was estimated by amplification of reference gene primers within the assay. To quantify the absolute abundance of each unique TCRbeta CDR3 rearrangement, sequence reads were collapsed and filtered. For each sample, productive Simpson clonality was calculated by taking the square root of Simpson's diversity index across productive rearrangements. TCRdb took over this immuneACCESS table, retaining in-frame rearrangements with V and J assigned. Such tables are incomplete; in checked studies, under half of the missing clones stem from an unresolved V gene, and the remainder is unexplained. V and J calls and clone size follow that table, whereas D and trimming were derived from the DNA. Counted in this sample were 200,000 to 250,000 clones; about 90% of them appeared once. 1.9% of the sample belongs to the ten largest clones.

Whole blood was collected in K2EDTA tubes by collaborating institutions according to the institutions' own protocols. For TCRbeta analysis, collaborators shipped samples as frozen whole blood, isolated PBMCs, or DNA extracted from either of those sample types. Sequenced material: peripheral blood. This clonotype was sampled from a man aged 35 to 55 with active or convalescent COVID-19. The rearranged chain carries TRBV10-2 and TRBJ2-1; TRBD2 could be the D gene, as 6 bases match. CDR3 loop: CASSVADSYNEQFF. The DNA is as follows: TGCGCCAGCAGTGTAGCGGACTCCTACAATGAGCAGTTCTTC.